These 20 T cell receptor beta chains were all obtained from the same sample, sequenced in a study of beta chain features in type 1 diabetes. TCRB transcripts that were expressed got sequenced, as all of the isolated RNA had been reverse transcribed. The repertoire was sequenced with immunoSEQ multiplex PCR; TCRdb's copy has only in-frame clones and lacks some. The data show about 290,000 clones, 7.5% to 9.5% seen once. The material sequenced was central memory CD4+ T cells from blood. The receptors stem from a woman between 18 and 29 years old in good health.

The V gene is TRBV27, the J gene TRBJ1-4, with 9 bases that match TRBD1. CDR1 is MNHEY, CDR2 SMNVEV, per germline (reference sequence). The CDR3 spans 17 residues. V gave up 4 bases and J gave up 3 bases; unmatched junction bases: 9. The CDR3 region is CASSSRAGTGSNEKLFF. The DNA for the CDR3 is TGTGCCAGCAGTTCCCGAGCCGGGACAGGGTCTAATGAAAAACTGTTTTTT.

In this sample, this clone turned up a few times. V gene TRBV4-2 combines with J gene TRBJ1-4, with D unclear. Trimming took off 0 bases at V and 4 bases at J, with 12 bases between the two ends. The CDR3 runs 16 residues. Germline-derived CDR1 and CDR2 are LGHNA and YNFKEQ. The CDR3 nucleotides are TGTGCCAGCAGCCAAGAGGCCCCCGGCGGTAATGAAAAACTGTTTTTT. This codes for CASSQEAPGGNEKLFF.

This clone was picked up many times. This chain connects TRBV19 to TRBJ2-6; D might be TRBD1 (5 bases). V lost 8 bases, J lost 3 bases, and 8 bases lay in between. The CDR3 spans 13 residues. Germline CDR1 is LNHDA and CDR2 is SQIVND (reference sequence). In DNA form, the CDR3 reads TGTGCCAGTGGGGCAAATGGGGCCAACGTCCTGACTTTC. Translation gives CASGANGANVLTF.

This clone was counted many times. This chain connects TRBV6-5 to TRBJ2-4; tentatively, D is TRBD1 (5 bases). CDR3 length: 13 residues. The V gene's germline CDR1 is MNHEY and CDR2 SVGAGI. Trimming cost V 4 bases and J 4 bases, with 8 bases left between them. The CDR3 sequence: CASSSTAKNIQYF. DNA of the CDR3: TGTGCCAGCAGTTCGACAGCGAAAAACATTCAGTACTTC.

This sequence joins TRBV7-6 and TRBJ2-5; the D gene is possibly TRBD2 (5 bases). V was trimmed by 4 bases and J by 1 base, leaving 16 bases between them. Germline CDR1 and CDR2: SGHVS and FNYEAQ. This CDR3 is built from 16 residues. The DNA of the CDR3 is TGTGCCAGCAGCTCGGGGATGATAGGGCTCCAAGAGACCCAGTACTTC. It is translated as CASSSGMIGLQETQYF.

This clone appeared a few times. The rearrangement links TRBV7-2 to TRBJ1-1; D might be TRBD1 (5 bases). In germline, CDR1 is SGHTA, CDR2 FQGNSA. The CDR3 totals 17 residues. V was shortened by 2 bases and J by 0 bases, with 16 bases between the two germline ends. The CDR3 loop reads CASSLRGSLSVNTEAFF. The CDR3 DNA reads TGTGCCAGCAGCTTAAGGGGATCATTGTCGGTGAACACTGAAGCTTTCTTT. Looking up the rest from reference TRBV7-2 and TRBJ1-1 gives the full variable domain: GAGVSQSPSNKVTEKGKDVELRCDPISGHTALYWYRQSLGQGLEFLIYFQGNSAPDKSGLPSDRFSAERTGGSVSTLTIQRTQQEDSAVYLCASSLRGSLSVNTEAFFGQGTRLTVV.

This clone has more than one count but fewer than ten. The chain couples TRBV7-9 to TRBJ2-2, with no clear D. Trimming took off 5 bases at V and 7 bases at J, with 11 bases between the two ends. CDR1 is SEHNR, CDR2 FQNEAQ, per germline (reference sequence). CDR3 length equals 13 residues. In nucleotides, the CDR3 is TGTGCCAGCAGCCCGAAAGGGTTCGGGGAGCTGTTTTTT. Translation: CASSPKGFGELFF.

The V gene is TRBV6-5, the J gene TRBJ1-2; D possibly corresponds to TRBD1 (6 bases). Trimming removed 5 bases at V and 7 bases at J, with 14 bases between. The CDR3 has 13 amino acids. CDR1 is MNHEY, CDR2 SVGAGI, per germline. CDR3 in amino acids: CASSPTGFGGYTF. The CDR3 coding sequence is TGTGCCAGCAGTCCAACAGGGTTTGGTGGCTACACCTTC.

This clone showed up just a few times. The rearrangement joins TRBV4-2 to TRBJ1-3; D not resolved. CDR1 and CDR2 from the germline V gene are LGHNA and YNFKEQ. The length of the CDR3 is 15 residues. V lost 0 bases to trimming and J lost 0 bases, with 6 bases between them. The CDR3, as DNA: TGTGCCAGCAGCCAAGATCGAACCTCTGGAAACACCATATATTTT. As protein: CASSQDRTSGNTIYF.

The rearrangement joins TRBV9 to TRBJ2-5, with TRBD2 identical over 8 bases. The ends lost 3 bases at V and 5 bases at J; junction bases unmatched: 12. CDR1 is SGDLS, CDR2 YYNGEE, per germline. The CDR3 spans 16 residues. In DNA form, the CDR3 reads TGTGCCAGCAGCGAGGCGCCTGGGACTAGGGGTGAGACCCAGTACTTC. This encodes CASSEAPGTRGETQYF.

J is TRBJ2-2 and V is TRBV2; D gene uncertain. The V and J ends lost 5 bases and 7 bases respectively, with 14 bases between them. This CDR3 is built from 14 residues. Germline assignment: CDR1 SNHLY and CDR2 FYNNEI. The CDR3 sequence: CASSSGLGIGELFF. In nucleotides, the CDR3 is TGTGCCAGCAGTTCAGGCCTCGGAATCGGGGAGCTGTTTTTT.

This rearrangement joins TRBV6-6 to TRBJ2-2; D could derive from TRBD1 or TRBD2 (6 bases each). Trimming cost V 8 bases and J 6 bases, with 16 bases left between them. The CDR3 spans 14 residues. Looked up from germline, CDR1 is MNHNY and CDR2 is SVGAGI (reference sequence). The CDR3 bases are TGTGCCAGCCTACCACCGAGGGGGGCCGGGGAGCTGTTTTTT. Encoded protein: CASLPPRGAGELFF.

V usage is TRBV7-2 and J usage is TRBJ1-5; 7 bases fit TRBD1. Germline loops: CDR1 SGHTA, CDR2 FQGNSA. This CDR3 contains 13 residues. The V segment lost 5 bases and the J segment 2 bases; nucleotides outside the gene matches: 0. CDR3 protein: CASSTGGNQPQHF. The CDR3, as DNA: TGTGCCAGCAGCACAGGGGGCAATCAGCCCCAGCATTTT.

This rearrangement joins TRBV5-1 to TRBJ2-3, with TRBD1 identical over 7 bases. The CDR3 sequence is 13 residues long. Germline CDR1 reads SGHRS; CDR2 reads YFSETQ. The trim removed 4 bases at V and 3 bases at J, leaving 2 bases unmatched. CDR3 residues: CASSGTATDTQYF. Here the CDR3 DNA reads TGCGCCAGCAGCGGGACAGCGACAGATACGCAGTATTTT. The variable domain in full, with the rest retrieved from reference TRBV5-1 and TRBJ2-3, is KAGVTQTPRYLIKTRGQQVTLSCSPISGHRSVSWYQQTPGQGLQFLFEYFSETQRNKGNFPGRFSGRQFSNSRSEMNVSTLELGDSALYLCASSGTATDTQYFGPGTRLTVL.

This clone appeared a few times. The rearrangement links TRBV29-1 to TRBJ1-5; D is uncertain. The CDR3 length is 10 residues. Trimming cost V 5 bases and J 5 bases, with 4 bases left between them. Germline V gene lookup returns CDR1 SQVTM and CDR2 ANQGSEA. Here the CDR3 DNA reads TGCAGCGTTTTGTATCAGCCCCAGCATTTT. Its translation is CSVLYQPQHF.

The chain joins TRBV19 to TRBJ2-2; 7 positions match TRBD2. Trimming at V came to 3 bases and at J to 2 bases, leaving 9 bases not matched to a gene. This CDR3 contains 17 residues. Germline-derived CDR1 and CDR2 are LNHDA and SQIVND (reference sequence). The CDR3 is CASSMPRGTFNTGELFF. The DNA for the CDR3 is TGTGCCAGTAGTATGCCGCGGGGGACCTTTAACACCGGGGAGCTGTTTTTT.

This clone occurred many times. CDR3 bases: TGCAGCGTGGCTCGGGGAGCCTCTGGGGCCAACGTCCTGACTTTC. It is translated as CSVARGASGANVLTF. The gene calls are TRBV29-1 and TRBJ2-6; perhaps TRBD2 as D (5 bases). V was shortened by 6 bases and J by 0 bases, with 12 bases between the two germline ends. The germline V gene has CDR1 SQVTM and CDR2 ANQGSEA. The CDR3 length is 15 residues. Complete variable domain (other parts from reference TRBV29-1 and TRBJ2-6): SAVISQKPSRDICQRGTSLTIQCQVDSQVTMMFWYRQQPGQSLTLIATANQGSEATYESGFVIDKFPISRPNLTFSTLTVSNMSPEDSSIYLCSVARGASGANVLTFGAGSRLTVL.

This clone was picked up a small number of times. The chain carries TRBV7-2 and TRBJ1-1, with a weak D call TRBD1 (5 bases). This CDR3 is 14 amino acids long. From germline, CDR1 is SGHTA and CDR2 FQGNSA. V shed 5 bases and J shed 1 base, with 11 bases lying between them. Written as DNA, the CDR3 is TGTGCCAGCAGCCCGCACGACAGGAACACTGAAGCTTTCTTT. Encoded protein: CASSPHDRNTEAFF.

A few counts support this clone. The CDR3 coding sequence is TGCGCCAGCAGCCCAGGGGCAAACAGCAATCAGCCCCAGCATTTT. As protein: CASSPGANSNQPQHF. The chain is built from TRBV5-1 and TRBJ1-5; maybe TRBD1 (6 bases). This CDR3 is 15 amino acids long. Trimming stripped 4 bases from V and 1 base from J, with 12 bases between. Germline CDR1 reads SGHRS; CDR2 reads YFSETQ.

The V gene is TRBV7-2, the J gene TRBJ1-5; D call uncertain. Germline CDR1 SGHTA, CDR2 FQGNSA. Between the trimmed V and J ends, which lost 2 bases and 3 bases, there was a span of 8 bases. The CDR3 extends over 14 amino acids. The CDR3 region has the DNA TGTGCCAGCAGCTTATCGCTTGACAATCAGCCCCAGCATTTT. Protein product: CASSLSLDNQPQHF.